Listed below are T cell receptor beta chains from one sample, sequenced in a study of early T cells in non-severe SARS-CoV-2 infection. TCRdb passed the 5' RACE reads through MiXCR, listing each CDR3 protein once. In the table there are more than 85,000 distinct CDR3 sequences, approximately 12% of which are singletons. The input for sequencing was whole blood, taken at baseline. These receptors originate from an adult who was a healthcare worker with PCR-confirmed SARS-CoV-2 infection or an uninfected control (not recorded which). Each CDR3 is given with its conserved first and last residue. Fields, in order: V gene, J gene, CDR3 protein.

TRBV7-2	TRBJ2-5	CASSFRQGEETQYF
TRBV7-3	TRBJ1-1	CASSLAGKNTEAFF
TRBV20-1	TRBJ2-7	CSAPGPYEQYF
TRBV15	TRBJ1-3	CATSRGGGAPGNTIYF
TRBV28	TRBJ1-2	CASSFPTSLGYTF
TRBV19	TRBJ2-2	CASSTRTSGPTGELFF
TRBV7-2	TRBJ1-4	CASSPHTGGDEKLFF
TRBV10-2	TRBJ1-4	CASSESKGTGNEKLFF
TRBV27	TRBJ2-1	CAISSWSGSSYNEQFF
TRBV6-2/TRBV6-3	TRBJ2-7	CASSYSYDSSYEQYF
TRBV5-6	TRBJ1-6	CASSTGTQRYNSPLHF
TRBV29-1	TRBJ2-7	CSVDTSGSGYEQYF
TRBV16	TRBJ2-7	CASSPRTVSSYEQYF
TRBV6-5	TRBJ2-2	CASSLGGPGELFF
TRBV25-1	TRBJ1-2	CASSATGPGYTF
TRBV19	TRBJ2-7	CASSIRGLDEQYF
TRBV20-1	TRBJ1-4	CSARRPETNEKLFF
TRBV2	TRBJ2-4	CASSVRPSGGARYF
TRBV7-2	TRBJ2-7	CASSLEPAGTYEQYF
TRBV6-2/TRBV6-3	TRBJ1-6	CASSFVQARTSSYNSPLHF
TRBV12-3/TRBV12-4	TRBJ2-3	CASSAEAGGLLTDTQYF
TRBV5-4	TRBJ1-2	CASSLRQATNYGYTF
TRBV6-5	TRBJ2-1	CASSRTGRFYNEQFF
TRBV11-2	TRBJ2-3	CASSFDRFADTQYF
TRBV20-1	TRBJ2-7	CSAPMESGQDYEQYF
TRBV6-5	TRBJ2-1	CASSGGIGNEQFF
TRBV6-1	TRBJ2-5	CASSQQGRETQYF
TRBV11-2	TRBJ2-7	CASSLAITYEQYF
TRBV20-1	TRBJ2-4	CSARGLAARNLAKNIQYF
TRBV18	TRBJ2-3	CASSPLSASTDTQYF
TRBV3-1	TRBJ2-1	CASTLRGSGGADEQFF
TRBV12-3/TRBV12-4	TRBJ2-4	CASSLENIQYF
TRBV5-1	TRBJ2-1	CASRLQGSYNEQFF
TRBV5-1	TRBJ1-1	CASSLIPQGKNTEAFF
TRBV7-9	TRBJ1-3	CASSYAKQGNTIYF
TRBV7-9	TRBJ1-2	CASTQTGVVYGYTF
TRBV28	TRBJ1-4	CASSSLSGGGPNEKLFF
TRBV5-1	TRBJ2-7	CASSLMTGGIYEQYF
TRBV21-1	TRBJ2-7	CASSKVAGDRVGEQYF
TRBV28	TRBJ2-7	CASSPYPDPTSYEQYF
TRBV6-5	TRBJ2-3	CASSVWETDTQYF
TRBV5-5	TRBJ1-1	CASSLRRGSFLNTEAFF
TRBV7-9	TRBJ1-4	CASSPGQVPKLFF
TRBV12-3/TRBV12-4	TRBJ2-5	CASSTSGGRTQYF
TRBV5-6	TRBJ1-2	CASSPTSDRENYGYTF
TRBV7-3	TRBJ2-3	CASSSHVGGADTQYF
TRBV5-1	TRBJ2-7	CASSFGEEGNEQYF
TRBV12-3/TRBV12-4	TRBJ1-1	CASSFEGTGMNTEAFF
TRBV6-5	TRBJ1-1	CASKQGPSNTEAFF
TRBV20-1	TRBJ1-5	CSAREDYLNQPQHF
TRBV6-5	TRBJ1-1	CASSHHKRGGENTEAFF
TRBV7-9	TRBJ1-1	CASSENRGPATEAFF
TRBV12-3/TRBV12-4	TRBJ2-1	CASSPMGQSYEQFF
TRBV18	TRBJ2-7	CASSPPGLAGVSAYEQYF